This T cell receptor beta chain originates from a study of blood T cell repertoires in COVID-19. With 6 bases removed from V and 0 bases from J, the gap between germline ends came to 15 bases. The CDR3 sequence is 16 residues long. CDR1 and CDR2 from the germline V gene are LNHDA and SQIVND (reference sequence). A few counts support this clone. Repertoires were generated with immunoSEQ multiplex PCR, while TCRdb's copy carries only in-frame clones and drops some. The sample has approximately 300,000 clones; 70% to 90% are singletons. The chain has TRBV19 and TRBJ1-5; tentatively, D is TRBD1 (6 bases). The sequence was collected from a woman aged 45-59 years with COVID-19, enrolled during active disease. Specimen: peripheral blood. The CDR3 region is CASRRSGTNSNQPQHF. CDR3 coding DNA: TGTGCCAGTAGGCGGTCCGGGACAAATAGCAATCAGCCCCAGCATTTT.